Listed below are T cell receptor beta chains from one sample, sequenced in a study of shared clonotypes between healthy human individuals. The repertoire was sequenced with immunoSEQ multiplex PCR; TCRdb's copy has only in-frame clones and lacks some. The sample yields roughly 2.5 million clones, approximately 94% seen once. The material sequenced was naive CD4+ T cells sorted from blood. The receptors here all came from a man younger than 30 in good health. The CDR3 runs from the conserved cysteine through the conserved F or W. Fields, in order: J gene, clone size, D gene, V gene, CDR3 DNA, CDR3 protein. D genes are given only for firm matches. Only part of the rows carry a size: once, few, many, or a class if the clone is expanded.

TRBJ1-1 | NA | NA | TRBV11-3 | TGTGCCAGCAGCTTAGATAGACTGAACACTGAAGCTTTCTTT | CASSLDRLNTEAFF
TRBJ2-3 | NA | NA | TRBV9 | TGTGCCAGCAGCCCGGACCCGTGGGCAGATACGCAGTATTTT | CASSPDPWADTQYF
TRBJ2-5 | NA | NA | TRBV10-2 | TGCGCCAGCAGTGAAGGAGAGACCCAGTACTTC | CASSEGETQYF
TRBJ1-5 | few | NA | TRBV4-2 | TGTGCCAGCAGCCAAGATCGTGCGGATCAGCCCCAGCATTTT | CASSQDRADQPQHF
TRBJ2-1 | NA | NA | TRBV19 | TGTGCCAGTAGGAGGGACGGGATTTCAAACAATGAGCAGTTCTTC | CASRRDGISNNEQFF
TRBJ1-2 | NA | NA | TRBV10-3 | TGTGCCATCAGTGCGGGCGGGACACAGCATGTTTATGGCTACACCTTC | CAISAGGTQHVYGYTF
TRBJ1-1 | NA | NA | TRBV6-4 | TGTGCCAGCAGTCCGACTCGAAACATGAACACTGAAGCTTTCTTT | CASSPTRNMNTEAFF
TRBJ1-5 | NA | NA | TRBV7-2 | TGTGCCAGCAGCTTAAAACAGGGTAATGGCCCCAGCAATCAGCCCCAGCATTTT | CASSLKQGNGPSNQPQHF
TRBJ1-1 | NA | NA | TRBV6-1 | TGTGCCAGTCAGGGCGACGGGGGGCTGAACACTGAAGCTTTCTTT | CASQGDGGLNTEAFF
TRBJ1-1 | NA | NA | TRBV6-5 | TGTGCCAGCGGCCAGGGGAGCCTCGGGAACACTGAAGCTTTCTTT | CASGQGSLGNTEAFF
TRBJ1-5 | NA | NA | TRBV5-1 | TGCGCCAGCAGCTTGGATCCTAGCAATCAGCCCCAGCATTTT | CASSLDPSNQPQHF
TRBJ1-2 | NA | NA | TRBV19 | TGTGCCAGTAGATCCGCGGCTCCCCGAGACTATGGCTACACCTTC | CASRSAAPRDYGYTF
TRBJ2-4 | NA | NA | TRBV19 | TGTGCCAGTAGTCCAGAGGACGGATTACTAGCCAAAAACATTCAGTACTTC | CASSPEDGLLAKNIQYF
TRBJ2-2 | NA | NA | TRBV7-2 | TGTGCCAGCAGCTTAGGGCTAGCCCCCACCGGGGAGCTGTTTTTT | CASSLGLAPTGELFF
TRBJ1-2 | NA | TRBD1 | TRBV7-9 | TGTGCCAGCACCTTCGGTACAGGGGAATATGGCTACACCTTC | CASTFGTGEYGYTF
TRBJ1-2 | NA | NA | TRBV29-1 | TGCAGCGCAGGAGGCAGGGAGTATGGCTACACCTTC | CSAGGREYGYTF